The rows below give T cell receptor beta chains drawn from one sample of a study of T cells in Graves' hyperthyroidism and ophthalmopathy. TCRdb processed the multiplex PCR reads anew with MiXCR; each CDR3 protein has one entry. Seen here are roughly 650,000 distinct CDR3 sequences, approximately 16% observed once, and the top ten hold roughly 3.4%. Material for sequencing was blood. These receptors came from a woman aged 35 to 49 with Graves' ophthalmopathy. The CDR3 runs from the conserved cysteine through the conserved F or W. The order of the fields is J gene, CDR3 length, clone size, V gene, D gene, CDR3 DNA, CDR3 protein. D genes are given only for firm matches. Clone size appears in some rows only: once, few, many, or a class for an expanded clone.

>TRBJ2-7|14|few|TRBV20-1|-
TGCAGTGCTAGAGAGGAAGGGGGAGCGAACGAGCAGTACTTC
CSAREEGGANEQYF
>TRBJ2-7|14|-|TRBV24-1|TRBD1
TGTGCCACCAGTGTTGGACAGGGGACCTACGAGCAGTACTTC
CATSVGQGTYEQYF
>TRBJ1-5|15|many|TRBV28|-
TGTGCCAGCAGACCGGCTTACAAGGGGCACCAGCCCCAGCATTTT
CASRPAYKGHQPQHF
>TRBJ2-3|13|few|TRBV6-1|TRBD1
TGTGCCAGCAGGGGGACAGACACAGATACGCAGTATTTT
CASRGTDTDTQYF
>TRBJ2-2|15|-|TRBV11-2|-
TGTGCCAGCAGGCAACTGCGGGGCCCAACCGGGGAGCTGTTTTTT
CASRQLRGPTGELFF
>TRBJ2-1|16|many|TRBV18|TRBD1
TGTGCCAGCTCACCACCCGGGACAGGCCCGGCGGGTGAGCAGTTCTTC
CASSPPGTGPAGEQFF
>TRBJ2-5|16|many|TRBV7-8|-
TGTGCCAGCAGCTGGGGGACCGGGCCAAGGGGGGAGACCCAGTACTTC
CASSWGTGPRGETQYF
>TRBJ2-5|16|few|TRBV15|TRBD2
TGTGCCACAAGGATACTAGCGGGAGGGCCCTTAGAGACCCAGTACTTC
CATRILAGGPLETQYF
>TRBJ2-5|13|many|TRBV3-1|-
TGTGCCAGCAGCCCCCCCGGAGTGGTGACCCAGTACTTC
CASSPPGVVTQYF
>TRBJ2-7|16|-|TRBV27|-
TGTGCCAGCAGTTTATTGTCCCGAGGCAGGGTAGACGAGCAGTACTTC
CASSLLSRGRVDEQYF